Presented here are 8 T cell receptor beta chains from one specimen sequenced in a study of tumor-infiltrating lymphocytes in primary liver carcinoma. RNA isolated from unsorted whole blood supplied the blood RNA, with germline DNA also extracted. The investigators made TCR beta cDNA from roughly 0.45 ug total RNA, using a constant-region primer. Three nested multiplex PCR rounds of slightly modified ARM-PCR generated TCR beta libraries. The first two PCR rounds used TRBV1-TRBV30 forward primers with a C-beta reverse primer, about 10 cycles each. TCRdb re-called the multiplex PCR reads with MiXCR, one entry per CDR3 protein. The repertoire holds 300,000 to 350,000 distinct CDR3 sequences, 50% to 60% seen once, with more than 15% in the top ten. Sequencing was performed on peripheral blood. These receptors were obtained from a woman aged 25 to 39 with primary liver carcinoma and hepatitis B virus infection.

In regard to this clonotype: A much larger clone is a single base away; this may be a read error. This chain joins TRBV29-1 and TRBJ2-7, with no clear D. Germline-derived CDR1 and CDR2 are SQVTM and ANQGSEA. This CDR3 has 12 residues. The CDR3 loop reads CSVEDRSCEQYF. CDR3 nucleotide sequence: TGCAGCGTTGAAGACAGGTCCTGCGAGCAGTACTTC.

This chain links TRBV12-3 or TRBV12-4 with TRBJ1-2; TRBD1 agrees at 7 bases. The CDR3 runs 15 residues. The V segment lost 0 bases and the J segment 6 bases; nucleotides outside the gene matches: 7. In DNA, the CDR3 is TGTGCCAGCAGTTTAGCCAGGGGAGGGGGCCATGGCTACACCTTC. This encodes CASSLARGGGHGYTF.

In the case of this clonotype: The junction and the germline gene differ at one end; a read error may be behind it. V and J are TRBV10-1 and TRBJ2-2; D may match TRBD1 or TRBD2 (5 bases each). CDR3 length: 13 residues. The V gene's germline CDR1 is WNHNN and CDR2 SYGVQD (reference sequence). The CDR3 DNA reads as TGCGCCAGCAGCCCAGGGCGTACCGGGAAGCTGTTTTTT. Translated, it gives CASSPGRTGKLFF.

Comments on this clonotype: As the CDR3 is not closed by the conserved phenylalanine or tryptophan, this likely results from a read error. The chain carries TRBV6-5 and TRBJ2-7; 8 nucleotides match TRBD1. V gave up 4 bases and J gave up 3 bases; unmatched junction bases: 8. The CDR3 is made up of 15 amino acids. Germline V gene sequence: CDR1 MNHEY, CDR2 SVGAGI. CDR3 nucleotide sequence: TGTGCCAGCAGTTCCCCCGGGACAGGACTCTACGAGCAGTACATC. Its protein is CASSSPGTGLYEQYI.

This clonotype was observed a handful of times. One base away lies a much larger clone, so this may be a sequencing read error. This rearrangement joins TRBV7-9 to TRBJ2-1; D may be TRBD2 (6 bases). The V and J ends lost 4 bases and 8 bases respectively, with 15 bases between them. The germline V gene encodes CDR1 SEHNR and CDR2 FQNEAQ (reference sequence). CDR3 length equals 14 residues. The chain's CDR3 is CASSSGSLYDEQFF. The CDR3 DNA reads TGTGCCAGCAGCTCCGGGAGCCTATACGATGAGCAGTTCTTC.

The rearrangement joins TRBV4-3 to TRBJ1-5; D uncertain. Germline values: CDR1 LGHNA, CDR2 YSLEER. The V gene lost 1 base and the J gene lost 12 bases, with 13 bases spanning the gap. CDR3 length: 13 amino acids. The chain's CDR3 is CASSQGRQSLQHF. In DNA, the CDR3 is TGCGCCAGCAGCCAAGGTCGACAATCACTCCAGCATTTT.

On this clonotype: A read error is possible here, since a much larger clone lies one base away. The chain has TRBV12-3 or TRBV12-4 and TRBJ2-1; TRBD1 is a possible D gene (6 bases). V lost 1 base, J lost 11 bases, and 18 bases lay in between. This CDR3 has 15 residues. The CDR3 here is CASSLVWEQGYKQFF. DNA for the CDR3: TGTGCCAGCAGTTTAGTTTGGGAACAGGGCTATAAGCAGTTCTTC.

The chain employs TRBV11-3 and TRBJ2-5; D may be TRBD2 (7 bases). Germline CDR1 and CDR2: SGHNT and YENEEA. This CDR3 has 17 residues. V lost 5 bases and J 2 bases, leaving 21 bases between the germline ends. As DNA, the CDR3 is TGTGCCAGCAGCCTCTGGGGGGCTAGCGGAATGCAAGAGACCCAGTACTTC. Protein sequence: CASSLWGASGMQETQYF.